The TCR beta chain described here comes from a study of regulatory T cells in long-lasting Graves disease. Study-wide background: Disease was considered persistent Graves' disease after over 5 years of antithyroid drugs (with positive TSH receptor antibodies).

Specified time point: persistent/refractory GD, antithyroid drugs over 5 years with positive TRAb. PBMCs provided the RNA from which the TCR library was made. As collected, the peripheral blood samples measured about 8.1 milliliters each and went into EDTA tubes. This clonotype showed up many times. Its antigen is not identified. Construction of TCR beta libraries relied on iRepertoire HTBI primers and on Arm-PCR targeting CDR3 regions. TCRdb reanalysed the multiplex PCR reads using MiXCR and keeps one entry per CDR3 protein. The sample carries about 430,000 distinct CDR3 sequences, approximately 22% recorded once. The CDR3 is made up of 15 amino acids. Trimming pared 8 bases from V and 3 bases from J, leaving 19 bases between. The germline CDR1 and CDR2 sequences are MNHEY and SMNVEV (reference sequence). Study-level points and caveats: Favoring TRBV28, TRBJ1-2 and TRBJ2-5 was a feature seen in persistent disease.

V gene TRBV27 combines with J gene TRBJ1-1; TRBD1 might be the D (5 bases). Sequenced material: peripheral blood mononuclear cells (PBMCs), taken when the disease was refractory, from a patient treated with antithyroid drugs. The clonotype was recovered from a female donor with Graves disease. Written as DNA, the CDR3 is TGTGCCAGCTTCCCCGGCGGGGGACGGGACACTGAAGCTTTCTTT. Protein product: CASFPGGGRDTEAFF.